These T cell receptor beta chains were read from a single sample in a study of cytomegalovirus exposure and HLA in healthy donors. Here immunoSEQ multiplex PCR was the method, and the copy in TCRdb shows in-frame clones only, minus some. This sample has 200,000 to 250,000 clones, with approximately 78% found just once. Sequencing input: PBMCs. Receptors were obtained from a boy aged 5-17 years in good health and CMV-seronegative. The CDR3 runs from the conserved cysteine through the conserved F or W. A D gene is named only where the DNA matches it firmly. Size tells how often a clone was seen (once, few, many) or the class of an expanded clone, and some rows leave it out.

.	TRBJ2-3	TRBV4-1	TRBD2	CASSHERTLAASTDTQYF	TGCGCCAGCAGCCACGAGCGGACCCTAGCGGCTAGCACAGATACGCAGTATTTT
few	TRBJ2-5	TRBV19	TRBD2	CASVAGSGETQYF	TGTGCCAGCGTAGCGGGATCAGGAGAGACCCAGTACTTC
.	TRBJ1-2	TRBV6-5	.	CASTRGGYGYTF	TGTGCCAGCACCCGGGGAGGATATGGCTACACCTTC
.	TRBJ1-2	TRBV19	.	CASTSNPGRNYGYTF	TGTGCCAGTACCTCGAACCCAGGGCGGAACTATGGCTACACCTTC
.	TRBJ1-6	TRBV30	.	CAWSDRFNSPLHF	TGTGCCTGGAGTGACAGATTTAATTCACCCCTCCACTTT
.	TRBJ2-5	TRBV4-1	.	CASSKGVAGASQETQYF	TGCGCCAGCAGCAAAGGGGTCGCCGGAGCCTCCCAAGAGACCCAGTACTTC
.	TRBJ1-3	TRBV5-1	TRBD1	CASSMRTGTGNTIYF	TGCGCCAGCAGCATGAGGACAGGGACAGGAAACACCATATATTTT
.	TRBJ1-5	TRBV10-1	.	CASSDFTGQPQHF	TGCGCCAGCAGTGATTTCACGGGGCAGCCCCAGCATTTT
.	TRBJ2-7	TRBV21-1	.	CASTGWDFKQLRYF	TGTGCCAGCACAGGCTGGGACTTTAAACAATTGCGGTACTTC
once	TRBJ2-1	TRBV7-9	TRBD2	CASSPRKTSGRGHNEQFF	TGTGCCAGCAGCCCGCGTAAGACTAGCGGGAGGGGACACAATGAGCAGTTCTTC
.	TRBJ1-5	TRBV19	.	CASSLYTGPQHF	TGTGCCAGTAGTCTTTACACGGGGCCCCAGCATTTT
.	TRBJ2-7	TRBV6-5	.	CASSYSYSGDYEQYF	TGTGCCAGCAGTTACTCGTATAGCGGAGACTACGAGCAGTACTTC
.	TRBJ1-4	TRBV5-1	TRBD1	CASSTGIGNEKLFF	TGCGCCAGCTCGACAGGGATTGGTAATGAAAAACTGTTTTTT
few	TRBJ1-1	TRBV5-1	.	CASSFGGVNTEAFF	TGCGCCAGCAGCTTTGGAGGGGTGAACACTGAAGCTTTCTTT
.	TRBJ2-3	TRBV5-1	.	CASSLGWQIQGSTDTQYF	TGCGCCAGCAGCTTGGGGTGGCAAATACAGGGATCCACAGATACGCAGTATTTT
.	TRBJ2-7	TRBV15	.	CATSRLSGQTYEQYF	TGTGCCACCAGCAGACTCTCAGGACAGACATACGAGCAGTACTTC
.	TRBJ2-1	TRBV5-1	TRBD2	CASSRGSGGAYNEQFF	TGCGCCAGCAGCCGGGGTAGCGGGGGCGCCTACAATGAGCAGTTCTTC
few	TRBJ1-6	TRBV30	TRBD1	CAWSVLGRGSSPLHF	TGTGCCTGGAGTGTACTAGGCAGGGGGAGTTCACCCCTCCACTTT
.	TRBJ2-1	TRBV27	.	CASGRAYNEQFF	TGTGCCAGCGGGCGGGCGTACAATGAGCAGTTCTTC
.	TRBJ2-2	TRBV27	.	CASSSASPGGNTGELFF	TGTGCCAGCAGCTCTGCCAGCCCTGGAGGGAACACCGGGGAGCTGTTTTTT
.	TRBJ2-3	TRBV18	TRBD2	CASSPRTSDLTDTQYF	TGTGCCAGCTCACCACGGACTAGCGACCTCACAGATACGCAGTATTTT
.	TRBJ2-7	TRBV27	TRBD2	CASSLTSGRYYEQYF	TGTGCCAGCAGTTTGACTAGCGGGAGATACTACGAGCAGTACTTC
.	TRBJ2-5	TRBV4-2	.	CASSSTFTVSAGETQYF	TGTGCCAGCAGCTCGACTTTTACGGTGAGCGCCGGGGAGACCCAGTACTTC
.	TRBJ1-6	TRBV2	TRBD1	CASTYGTGNPPLHF	TGTGCCAGCACCTACGGGACAGGGAATCCACCCCTCCACTTT
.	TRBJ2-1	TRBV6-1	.	CASAGIHSYNEQFF	TGTGCCAGCGCGGGGATCCACTCCTACAATGAGCAGTTCTTC
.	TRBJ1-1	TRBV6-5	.	CASSYSAGNTEAFF	TGTGCCAGCAGTTACTCCGCCGGGAACACTGAAGCTTTCTTT
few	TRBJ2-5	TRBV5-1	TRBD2	CASSFQWTSGGTETQYF	TGCGCCAGCAGCTTTCAATGGACTAGCGGGGGTACAGAGACCCAGTACTTC
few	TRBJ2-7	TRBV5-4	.	CASSFTGIDEQYF	TGTGCCAGCAGCTTTACGGGTATCGACGAGCAGTACTTC
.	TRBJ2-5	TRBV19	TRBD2	CASNKRGREETQYF	TGTGCCAGTAACAAGCGGGGGAGGGAAGAGACCCAGTACTTC
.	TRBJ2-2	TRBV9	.	CASSPRKPLDYTGELFF	TGTGCCAGCAGCCCCCGCAAGCCGTTGGACTACACCGGGGAGCTGTTTTTT
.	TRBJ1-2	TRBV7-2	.	CASSPLRGRGGYTF	TGTGCCAGCAGCCCCCTAAGGGGCAGGGGTGGCTACACCTTC
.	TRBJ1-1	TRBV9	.	CASSVLFNTEAFF	TGTGCCAGCAGCGTCCTCTTCAACACTGAAGCTTTCTTT
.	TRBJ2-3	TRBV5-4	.	CASSRSSRLEDTQYF	TGTGCCAGCAGCCGTAGTTCCAGACTGGAGGATACGCAGTATTTT
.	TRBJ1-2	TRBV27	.	CASSFQGSHYGYTF	TGTGCCAGCAGTTTCCAGGGAAGTCACTATGGCTACACCTTC
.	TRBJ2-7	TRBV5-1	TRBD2	CASSRGAGTSYEQYF	TGCGCCAGCAGCCGAGGGGCTGGGACTAGCTACGAGCAGTACTTC
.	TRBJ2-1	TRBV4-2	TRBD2	CASSQDGTSGAYEQFF	TGTGCCAGCAGCCAAGATGGAACTAGCGGGGCATATGAGCAGTTCTTC
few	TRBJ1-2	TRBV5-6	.	CASSLGRTYGYTF	TGTGCCAGCAGCTTAGGGAGGACCTATGGCTACACCTTC
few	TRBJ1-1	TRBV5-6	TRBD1	CASSWGTGLGDTEAFF	TGTGCCAGCAGCTGGGGGACAGGATTGGGAGACACTGAAGCTTTCTTT
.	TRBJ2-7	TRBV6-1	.	CASSHGREYEQYF	TGTGCCAGCAGTCACGGACGGGAATACGAGCAGTACTTC
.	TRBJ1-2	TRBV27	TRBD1	CASSRDGTGDYGYTF	TGTGCCAGCAGCCGTGACGGGACAGGGGATTATGGCTACACCTTC
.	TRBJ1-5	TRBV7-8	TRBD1	CASSLGRQGASQPQHF	TGTGCCAGCAGCTTAGGCAGACAGGGGGCAAGTCAGCCCCAGCATTTT